The T cell receptor (beta chain) under discussion was sequenced for a study of technical replicates of blood from several donors. This CDR3 is built from 15 residues. Per germline, CDR1 MGHRA and CDR2 YSYEKL. V gave up 3 bases and J gave up 1 base; unmatched junction bases: 6. Here immunoSEQ multiplex PCR was the method, and the copy in TCRdb shows in-frame clones only, minus some. This table holds some 74,000 clones, roughly 89% found once. The gene calls are TRBV4-1 and TRBJ2-7, with 7 bases matching TRBD1. Sequenced: T cells isolated from PBMCs. This TCR was sampled from a human donor in good health. CDR3 nucleotide sequence: TGCGCCAGCAGCCATGTTGACAGGGTGTCCTACGAGCAGTACTTC. Residues: CASSHVDRVSYEQYF.